These 16 T cell receptor beta chains originate from one sample sequenced in a study of cytomegalovirus exposure and HLA in healthy donors (dated by TCRdb to the late 2010s). Receptor amplification or capture employed the immunoSEQ multiplex PCR assay. A mixture of 60 forward primers for TCR Vbeta segments and 13 reverse primers for TCR Jbeta segments was used in the multiplex PCR. TCRdb holds this immuneACCESS table with in-frame rearrangements only. Some clones are missing; in checked studies, unresolved V genes explain under half, and the rest has no known cause. This sample is represented by 75,000 or so clones; 60% to 75% of them were singletons. In total, the top ten clones hold about a fifth of the sample. What was sequenced was PBMCs. The source of these receptors is a man between 35 and 55 years old in good health and CMV-seropositive.

This clone appeared a few times. This rearrangement joins TRBV7-2 to TRBJ1-2, with TRBD1 matching 7 bases. V gave up 2 bases and J gave up 4 bases; unmatched junction bases: 7. CDR1 and CDR2 from the germline V gene are SGHTA and FQGNSA. The length of the CDR3 is 15 residues. CDR3 loop: CASSLSGDRVYGYTF. The CDR3 DNA is TGTGCCAGCAGCTTAAGTGGTGACAGGGTCTATGGCTACACCTTC.

This chain uses TRBV13 with TRBJ2-7; 8 nucleotides agree with TRBD2. Germline CDR1 is PRHDT and CDR2 is FYEKMQ (reference sequence). Trimming removed 2 bases from V and 2 bases from J; junction bases left unmatched: 5. The CDR3 is made up of 15 amino acids. This CDR3 reads CASSLRRGDPYEQYF. The CDR3 DNA sequence: TGTGCCAGCAGCTTACGGCGGGGGGATCCCTACGAGCAGTACTTC. Complete variable domain (other parts from reference TRBV13 and TRBJ2-7): AAGVIQSPRHLIKEKRETATLKCYPIPRHDTVYWYQQGPGQDPQFLISFYEKMQSDKGSIPDRFSAQQFSDYHSELNMSSLELGDSALYFCASSLRRGDPYEQYFGPGTRLTVT.

This clone was counted between two and nine times. The J gene is TRBJ1-2, the V gene TRBV6-6; D is uncertain. The CDR3 covers 13 residues. V lost 2 bases and J lost 7, with 11 bases in between. Germline CDR1 reads MNHNY; CDR2 reads SVGAGI (reference sequence). The DNA for the CDR3 is TGTGCCAGCAGTTACGAGGGATTCAGTGGCTACACCTTC. Its translation: CASSYEGFSGYTF.

The J gene is TRBJ2-2, the V gene TRBV20-1, with D possibly being TRBD2 (6 bases). The CDR3 is made up of 11 amino acids. Trimming took off 5 bases at V and 6 bases at J, with 7 bases between the two ends. CDR1 is DFQATT and CDR2 is SNEGSKA in the germline V gene (reference sequence). The CDR3 DNA sequence: TGCAGTGCTGGGGGGTCCGGGGAGCTGTTTTTT. It yields the protein CSAGGSGELFF.

This clone occurred once. The rearrangement links TRBV11-1 to TRBJ1-2; 9 bases agree with TRBD1. The germline CDR1 and CDR2 sequences are SGHAT and FQDESV (reference sequence). The CDR3 is 14 amino acids. V lost 3 bases and J lost 6; bases outside the gene matches: 5. The CDR3 coding sequence is TGTGCCAGCAGCTTTTTGGACAGGGGCGATGGCTACACCTTC. Translation gives CASSFLDRGDGYTF.

The rearrangement uses TRBV11-2 and TRBJ1-4, with D possibly matching TRBD1 (5 bases). CDR1 and CDR2 (germline): SGHAT, FQNNGV. V dropped 5 bases and J dropped 7 bases, with 20 bases sitting between them. The CDR3 contains 16 residues. The CDR3 reads CASSGPGGGLAEKLFF. CDR3 DNA: TGTGCCAGCAGCGGACCCGGTGGGGGGTTAGCTGAAAAACTGTTTTTT.

This chain connects TRBV14 to TRBJ2-1; D possibly corresponds to TRBD2 (5 bases). The CDR3 loop spans 17 amino acids. Trimming removed 1 base from V and 6 bases from J, with 19 bases in between. CDR1 is SGHDN and CDR2 is FVKESK in the germline V gene. CDR3 residues: CASSQGILRDGSNEQFF. The DNA for the CDR3 is TGTGCCAGCAGCCAAGGGATCCTAAGGGATGGGAGCAATGAGCAGTTCTTC. Using reference TRBV14 and TRBJ2-1 for the parts outside the CDR3, the full variable domain is EAGVTQFPSHSVIEKGQTVTLRCDPISGHDNLYWYRRVMGKEIKFLLHFVKESKQDESGMPNNRFLAERTGGTYSTLKVQPAELEDSGVYFCASSQGILRDGSNEQFFGPGTRLTVL.

The J gene is TRBJ2-5, the V gene TRBV10-3, with D hard to call. Trimming took 7 bases from V and 1 from J, leaving 13 bases between them. This CDR3 region has 14 residues. The germline CDR1 and CDR2 sequences are ENHRY and SYGVKD. CDR3 DNA sequence: TGTGCCATCACTGATGGCAAGTCCCAAGAGACCCAGTACTTC. Protein: CAITDGKSQETQYF.

The V gene is TRBV12-2, the J gene TRBJ2-7; TRBD2, the D gene given by the table, was not confirmed from the DNA. TRBV12-2 corresponds to a pseudogene. The CDR3 contains 18 residues. DNA for the CDR3: TGTGCAAGTCGCATCCACGGGGGGCCGGGCGCAATAATCAACGAGCAGTACTTC. Its protein is CASRIHGGPGAIINEQYF.

This chain joins TRBV9 and TRBJ2-3; D might be TRBD2 (6 bases). CDR1 and CDR2 from the germline V gene are SGDLS and YYNGEE. The CDR3 sequence is 14 residues long. V lost 8 bases and J 0 bases, leaving 13 bases between the germline ends. This chain's CDR3 is CASSGGSSTDTQYF. CDR3 bases: TGTGCCAGTTCCGGGGGTTCTAGCACAGATACGCAGTATTTT.

This chain joins TRBV6-5 and TRBJ2-1; 9 nucleotides agree with TRBD2. With 4 bases clipped from V and 2 bases from J, the junction kept 3 bases outside the gene matches. In germline, CDR1 is MNHEY, CDR2 SVGAGI. The CDR3 sequence is 15 residues long. CDR3 residues: CASSSLAGPYNEQFF. The CDR3 bases are TGTGCCAGCAGTTCGCTAGCGGGGCCCTACAATGAGCAGTTCTTC.

This clone is a singleton in its sample. This rearrangement joins TRBV19 to TRBJ1-5; D remains ambiguous. The CDR3 runs to 15 residues. From germline, CDR1 is LNHDA and CDR2 SQIVND (reference sequence). V was cut by 7 bases and J by 0 bases, with 13 bases left in between. CDR3 nucleotide sequence: TGTGCCAGTACCCCAGGCGTGTATAGCAATCAGCCCCAGCATTTT. Its translation is CASTPGVYSNQPQHF. The full variable domain, with the rest looked up from reference TRBV19 and TRBJ1-5, is DGGITQSPKYLFRKEGQNVTLSCEQNLNHDAMYWYRQDPGQGLRLIYYSQIVNDFQKGDIAEGYSVSREKKESFPLTVTSAQKNPTAFYLCASTPGVYSNQPQHFGDGTRLSIL.

The CDR3 loop reads CAGSPQGGGDEQFF. DNA for the CDR3: TGTGCTGGCAGCCCGCAGGGGGGCGGCGATGAGCAGTTCTTC. The V and J genes are TRBV7-7 and TRBJ2-1, with D possibly being TRBD1 (7 bases). Per the germline V gene, CDR1 is SSHAT and CDR2 is FNYEAQ (reference sequence). The CDR3 contains 14 residues. The full variable domain, rest sourced from reference TRBV7-7 and TRBJ2-1, is GAGVSQSPRYKVTKRGQDVTLRCDPISSHATLYWYQQALGQGPEFLTYFNYEAQPDKSGLPSDRFSAERPEGSISTLTIQRTEQRDSAMYRCAGSPQGGGDEQFFGPGTRLTVL.

The chain carries TRBV28 and TRBJ2-3, with TRBD1 as a possible D gene (6 bases). The CDR3 is made up of 14 amino acids. The germline V gene encodes CDR1 MDHEN and CDR2 SYDVKM. V lost 5 bases and J 6 bases, leaving 15 bases between the germline ends. The CDR3 bases are TGTGCCAGCAGTGGATTACAGGGAGTGGATACGCAGTATTTT. Translated: CASSGLQGVDTQYF. Variable domain in full (rest from reference TRBV28 and TRBJ2-3): DVKVTQSSRYLVKRTGEKVFLECVQDMDHENMFWYRQDPGLGLRLIYFSYDVKMKEKGDIPEGYSVSREKKERFSLILESASTNQTSMYLCASSGLQGVDTQYFGPGTRLTVL.

The chain combines TRBV7-2 with TRBJ2-1; 7 bases line up with TRBD2. The length of the CDR3 is 12 residues. CDR1 is SGHTA and CDR2 is FQGNSA in the germline V gene. V shed 8 bases and J 9 bases; nucleotides not matched to a gene: 7. The CDR3 bases are TGTGCCAGCGGGGCGGGGGTGGGTGAGCAGTTCTTC. This translates into CASGAGVGEQFF.

The chain links TRBV4-1 to TRBJ2-1, with 11 bases aligning to TRBD2. The V gene end was trimmed by 4 bases and the J gene end by 7 bases; junction bases not matched to a gene: 6. The CDR3 is made up of 15 amino acids. Germline CDR1 reads MGHRA; CDR2 reads YSYEKL. CDR3 in amino acids: CASSPELAGGNEQFF. The CDR3 nucleotides are TGCGCCAGCAGCCCTGAGCTAGCGGGGGGAAATGAGCAGTTCTTC.